A single sample gave rise to the 3 T cell receptor beta chains below, sequenced in a study of cytomegalovirus exposure and HLA in healthy donors. Both 60 Vbeta primers and 13 Jbeta primers went into the PCR. The protocol was immunoSEQ multiplex PCR, while the TCRdb copy is restricted to in-frame clones and leaves out a portion. This repertoire shows about 200,000 clones, 82% found once; its top ten account for less than 3%. Sequenced input: PBMCs. These receptor sequences come from a middle-aged woman in good health and CMV-seronegative.

The V call is TRBV2, the J call TRBJ2-2; D is possibly TRBD2 (5 bases). The CDR3 contains 16 residues. V shed 0 bases and J shed 6 bases, with 14 bases lying between them. Germline V CDR1 and CDR2: SNHLY, FYNNEI. CDR3 DNA: TGTGCCAGCAGTGAAGCGCCGGGGTATGACGCCGGGGAGCTGTTTTTT. Translation gives CASSEAPGYDAGELFF.

The rearrangement links TRBV7-8 to TRBJ1-5, with D uncertain. The CDR3 spans 16 residues. Germline CDR1 SGHVS, CDR2 FQNEAQ. V dropped 0 bases and J dropped 0 bases, with 9 bases sitting between them. The DNA of the CDR3 is TGTGCCAGCAGCTTAGCTGCGGCATATAGCAATCAGCCCCAGCATTTT. Translated: CASSLAAAYSNQPQHF.

The V and J genes are TRBV2 and TRBJ2-7; 9 bases are a match to TRBD1. Trimming removed 7 bases from V and 2 bases from J; junction bases left unmatched: 9. The CDR3 is made up of 15 amino acids. CDR1 and CDR2 from the germline V gene are SNHLY and FYNNEI. CDR3 region: CASMPGQGIPYEQYF. The DNA for the CDR3 is TGTGCCAGCATGCCGGGACAGGGAATCCCCTACGAGCAGTACTTC.